This is a list of T cell receptor beta chains from one sample in a study of technical replicates of blood from a few donors. Only in-frame clones appear in the TCRdb table, and some are missing; sequencing was by immunoSEQ multiplex PCR. This sample has about 71,000 clones, with around 90% found just once. Sequenced material: T cells isolated from PBMCs. These receptors all stem from a human donor in good health. The CDR3 runs from the conserved cysteine through the conserved F or W. Fields, in order: CDR3 length, V gene, J gene, clone size, D gene, CDR3 DNA, CDR3 protein. The D gene is left open where the match is weak. Rows give clone size only sometimes, using once, few, many, or a class for an expanded clone.

15	TRBV7-3	TRBJ2-6	-	-	TGTGCCAGCAGCTCTAGAATAGCTGGGGCCAACGTCCTGACTTTC	CASSSRIAGANVLTF
19	TRBV7-9	TRBJ2-1	-	TRBD2	TGTGCCAGCAGCTTTTCGGGGGTGATAGCGGGACTCAGTTGGGATGAGCAGTTCTTC	CASSFSGVIAGLSWDEQFF
10	TRBV29-1	TRBJ2-1	-	-	TGCAGCGTTGCCGTCAATGAGCAGTTCTTC	CSVAVNEQFF
17	TRBV30	TRBJ2-3	-	TRBD2	TGTGCCTGGAGTAGCCTCCGGACTAGCGGGAGGTCAGATACGCAGTATTTT	CAWSSLRTSGRSDTQYF
14	TRBV2	TRBJ2-7	-	-	TGTGCCAGCAGTGATGGCTACAGCTCCTACGAGCAGTACTTC	CASSDGYSSYEQYF
16	TRBV28	TRBJ1-2	-	TRBD1	TGTGCCAGCAGTTGGGGACAGGCTGAAGCTAACTATGGCTACACCTTC	CASSWGQAEANYGYTF
14	TRBV30	TRBJ1-4	-	-	TGTGCCTGCCTACTCCGGGAACGTAATGAAAAACTGTTTTTT	CACLLRERNEKLFF
16	TRBV18	TRBJ1-1	-	TRBD1	TGTGCCAGCTCACAGGAGGGGGCCTTGTCGGGCACTGAAGCTTTCTTT	CASSQEGALSGTEAFF
11	TRBV29-1	TRBJ2-7	-	-	TGCAGCGTTTATGACAATTACGAGCAGTACTTC	CSVYDNYEQYF
16	TRBV9	TRBJ2-1	-	TRBD2	TGTGCCAGCAGCACGCCCCGGGCTAGCGGGAGCCATGAGCAGTTCTTC	CASSTPRASGSHEQFF
16	TRBV4-2	TRBJ2-2	-	-	TGTGCCAGCAGCCAATCAGATAGCGGAGGCACCGGGGAGCTGTTTTTT	CASSQSDSGGTGELFF
14	TRBV7-9	TRBJ2-3	once	-	TGTGCCAGCAGCTTAGAAGCGGGCACAGATACGCAGTATTTT	CASSLEAGTDTQYF
11	TRBV7-9	TRBJ1-1	once	-	TGTGCCAGCAGCGATGGACTGGAAGCTTTCTTT	CASSDGLEAFF
15	TRBV14	TRBJ2-7	few	-	TGTGCCAGCAGCCAAGAACGAGCGGTTCCCTACGAGCAGTACTTC	CASSQERAVPYEQYF
16	TRBV7-2	TRBJ2-2	-	TRBD2	TGTGCCAGCAGCTTACGGCTAGCGGGAGGCATCGGGGAGCTGTTTTTT	CASSLRLAGGIGELFF
17	TRBV10-1	TRBJ2-7	few	-	TGCGCCAGCAGTGAGTCGAGCTTTGGTTCAGGAGGAAACGAGCAGTACTTC	CASSESSFGSGGNEQYF
14	TRBV6-5	TRBJ1-2	-	-	TGTGCCAGCAGTTACTTCGGTCAGGGCTATGGCTACACCTTC	CASSYFGQGYGYTF
14	TRBV5-6	TRBJ1-1	few	-	TGTGCCAGCAGTCCGGCGGGGGGATGGACTGAAGCTTTCTTT	CASSPAGGWTEAFF
12	TRBV6-5	TRBJ2-1	-	-	TGTGCCGCCCCCCCAGGAGGTGGTGAGCAGTTCTTC	CAAPPGGGEQFF
16	TRBV19	TRBJ2-1	-	TRBD1	TGTGCCAGTAGTCTAAGACAGGGGGCCCCTTTTAATGAGCAGTTCTTC	CASSLRQGAPFNEQFF
14	TRBV5-6	TRBJ2-5	-	TRBD1	TGTGCCAGCAGCGGAACAGGGGAACAAGAGACCCAGTACTTC	CASSGTGEQETQYF
14	TRBV27	TRBJ2-7	-	-	TGTGCCAGCAGTTGGGGGAGGTCCTCCTACGAGCAGTACTTC	CASSWGRSSYEQYF
15	TRBV6-5	TRBJ2-2	-	TRBD2	TGTGCCAGCAGTCGGCTAGCGGGAGGAACCGGGGAGCTGTTTTTT	CASSRLAGGTGELFF
16	TRBV6-5	TRBJ2-3	-	-	TGTGCCAGCAGTTATGGGTCAGGGCCAATCACAGATACGCAGTATTTT	CASSYGSGPITDTQYF
15	TRBV5-8	TRBJ2-5	-	TRBD2	TGTGCCAGCAGCTTGGGGTTAGCGGGAGTAGAGACCCAGTACTTC	CASSLGLAGVETQYF
14	TRBV25-1	TRBJ1-2	once	-	TGTGCCAGCAGTGGCGGGGGGCCCAGCTATGGCTACACCTTC	CASSGGGPSYGYTF
17	TRBV7-8	TRBJ2-1	once	TRBD2	TGTGCCAGCGAGCGACTAGCGGGATGGGGCTCCTACAATGAGCAGTTCTTC	CASERLAGWGSYNEQFF
17	TRBV10-1	TRBJ2-1	-	-	TGCGCCAGCCGTGGTCAGGGGTCAAATAGCGGGCCTAATGAGCAGTTCTTC	CASRGQGSNSGPNEQFF
14	TRBV9	TRBJ2-7	-	-	TGTGCCAGCAGCGTGGGTTCAACAGGGAACGAGCAGTACTTC	CASSVGSTGNEQYF
13	TRBV29-1	TRBJ1-1	-	-	TGCAGCGTTGACAGGGGTCTGGGCACTGAAGCTTTCTTT	CSVDRGLGTEAFF
14	TRBV6-5	TRBJ1-5	once	-	TGTGCCAGCAGTTACAGTAGTAGCAATCAGCCCCAGCATTTT	CASSYSSSNQPQHF
14	TRBV5-4	TRBJ2-2	once	-	TGTGCCAGCAGCAGGGTGGGAGAAACCGGGGAGCTGTTTTTT	CASSRVGETGELFF
17	TRBV30	TRBJ2-7	-	TRBD1	TGTGCCTGGAGTGCCGGGACAGGGAATGTCGGGACCTACGAGCAGTACTTC	CAWSAGTGNVGTYEQYF
13	TRBV9	TRBJ1-2	once	-	TGTGCCAGCAGCGCGGTCTTAGCGGGAGGCTACACCTTC	CASSAVLAGGYTF
14	TRBV4-1	TRBJ2-7	-	TRBD2	TGCGCCAGCAGCCCCCGGACTAGCGGGGACGAGCAGTACTTC	CASSPRTSGDEQYF
13	TRBV19	TRBJ1-1	once	-	TGTGCCAGTAGTATGGCAGGGGCCACTGAAGCTTTCTTT	CASSMAGATEAFF
18	TRBV21-1	TRBJ2-7	-	-	TGTGCCAGCAGCAAAGAGGCGGACAACATTGAGGGGGACTACGAGCAGTACTTC	CASSKEADNIEGDYEQYF
12	TRBV28	TRBJ2-1	-	-	TGTGCCAGCAGCCGGGCCTACAATGAGCAGTTCTTC	CASSRAYNEQFF
14	TRBV7-2	TRBJ2-5	-	-	TGTGCCAGCAGCCGACGGACAGCCCAAGAGACCCAGTACTTC	CASSRRTAQETQYF
13	TRBV18	TRBJ1-1	-	-	TGTGCCAGCTCACCGGCAGGGTACACTGAAGCTTTCTTT	CASSPAGYTEAFF
11	TRBV10-3	TRBJ2-1	once	-	TGTGCCATCAGTGAGTTCGATGAGCAGTTCTTC	CAISEFDEQFF
16	TRBV5-3	TRBJ2-5	-	TRBD2	TGTGCCAGAAGCTTGTGGGTACTAGCGGGAGGGGAGACCCAGTACTTC	CARSLWVLAGGETQYF
15	TRBV19	TRBJ2-1	once	TRBD2	TGTGCCAGTAGTATAGCTAGCGGGAGTGCCGATGAGCAGTTCTTC	CASSIASGSADEQFF
14	TRBV28	TRBJ1-2	-	TRBD1	TGTGCCACCGAGGGACAGGGGCTTTACTATGGCTACACCTTC	CATEGQGLYYGYTF
15	TRBV19	TRBJ2-1	-	TRBD2	TGTGCCAGTAGTGTCCAGCGGGACTACCGCTTGGAGCAGTTCTTC	CASSVQRDYRLEQFF
16	TRBV4-1	TRBJ2-7	-	TRBD2	TGCGCCAGCAGCCAAGTCCTAGCGGGGGGGGTTTACGAGCAGTACTTC	CASSQVLAGGVYEQYF
16	TRBV25-1	TRBJ1-2	-	TRBD1	TGTGCCAGCAGTGAACCGACAGGGGTGGTGAACAATGGCTACACCTTC	CASSEPTGVVNNGYTF
12	TRBV10-3	TRBJ1-2	-	TRBD1	TGTGCCACCTCAGGGGGCTCATATGGCTACACCTTC	CATSGGSYGYTF
13	TRBV27	TRBJ2-7	-	-	TGTGCCAGCAGTAAGGGACATCTATACGAGCAGTACTTC	CASSKGHLYEQYF
13	TRBV2	TRBJ1-1	-	-	TGTGCCAGACACAGGGAGGGGAACACTGAAGCTTTCTTT	CARHREGNTEAFF
15	TRBV7-3	TRBJ1-1	once	-	TGTGCCAGCAGCCCCACAGGCCCTTCTGACACTGAAGCTTTCTTT	CASSPTGPSDTEAFF